These T cell receptor beta chains were read from a single sample in a study of blood T cell repertoires in COVID-19. TCRdb keeps only in-frame clones here, not all; method: immunoSEQ multiplex PCR. The sample includes 200,000 to 250,000 clones, roughly 89% of them seen just once. Specimen: peripheral blood. The receptors were gathered from a man in his fifties or sixties who had recovered from COVID-19. CDR3s include the opening cysteine and the closing phenylalanine or tryptophan. A D gene is named only where the DNA matches it firmly. Where a row states a size, it is once, few, many or the class of an expanded clone; other rows omit it.

length	size	V	D	J	DNA	CDR3
14	-	TRBV5-1	-	TRBJ2-7	TGCGCCAGCAGCTTGTGGCAGGGTATAGGGGAGCAGTACTTC	CASSLWQGIGEQYF
15	-	TRBV11-2	TRBD2	TRBJ2-1	TGTGCCAGCAGCTTAAAACTAGCGGGAGCTAATGAGCAGTTCTTC	CASSLKLAGANEQFF
12	-	TRBV2	-	TRBJ2-3	TGTGCCAGCGCCCGAGGCACAGATACGCAGTATTTT	CASARGTDTQYF
16	-	TRBV6-5	TRBD1	TRBJ1-5	TGTGCCAGCAGTTTGACAGGGCACTATAGCAATCAGCCCCAGCATTTT	CASSLTGHYSNQPQHF
15	-	TRBV3-1/TRBV3-2	-	TRBJ1-2	TGTGCCAGCAGCCCTCCCAGACAGACCCTCTATGGCTACACCTTC	CASSPPRQTLYGYTF
15	-	TRBV5-4	-	TRBJ1-2	TGTGCCAGCAGCTTGGCGGACAGAGGTAGTGGTGGCTACACCTTC	CASSLADRGSGGYTF
15	-	TRBV7-2	TRBD2	TRBJ2-7	TGTGCCAGCAGTCGGATAGCGGGAGGTTCCTACGAGCAGTACTTC	CASSRIAGGSYEQYF
12	-	TRBV6-5	-	TRBJ2-7	TGTGCCAGCAGGAAGGACTATGCTGGGCAGTACTTC	CASRKDYAGQYF
16	-	TRBV3-1/TRBV3-2	TRBD1	TRBJ2-2	TGTGCCAGCAGCCAAAGAACAGGGGGACCTACCGGGGAGCTGTTTTTT	CASSQRTGGPTGELFF
16	-	TRBV2	TRBD1	TRBJ1-6	TGTGCCAGCAGTGCTCGACAGGGGGACTATAATTCACCCCTCCACTTT	CASSARQGDYNSPLHF
15	-	TRBV6-6	-	TRBJ1-1	TGTGCCAGCAGTTACTCACAACTAAGGAACACTGAAGCTTTCTTT	CASSYSQLRNTEAFF
16	-	TRBV29-1	-	TRBJ2-1	TGCAGCGTTCGGTCGGGAGACCCAAGCTCCTACAATGAGCAGTTCTTC	CSVRSGDPSSYNEQFF
15	-	TRBV27	TRBD1	TRBJ2-7	TGTGCCAGCAGTGGGTGGGGGACAGGGGGCGCAGAGCAGTACTTC	CASSGWGTGGAEQYF
18	-	TRBV28	TRBD1	TRBJ2-2	TGTGCCAGCAGTTTATCGGACCGGGACAGTAAGCGGACCGGGGAGCTGTTTTTT	CASSLSDRDSKRTGELFF
16	-	TRBV6-2/TRBV6-3	TRBD2	TRBJ2-1	TGTGCCAGCAACCCAACTTGGACTAGCGGGTGGGGTGAGCAGTTCTTC	CASNPTWTSGWGEQFF
15	-	TRBV6-6	TRBD1	TRBJ2-1	TGTGCCAGCAGTTTCGGGACAGGGGCTTTAGGTGGGCAGTTCTTC	CASSFGTGALGGQFF
17	-	TRBV7-6	TRBD1	TRBJ1-2	TGTGCCAGCAGCCTTCCGGGACAGATACAAGCTAACTATGGCTACACCTTC	CASSLPGQIQANYGYTF
15	-	TRBV12-5	-	TRBJ2-3	TGTGCTAGTGGTTTGAGACTAGGAACCACAGATACGCAGTATTTT	CASGLRLGTTDTQYF
13	-	TRBV5-5	-	TRBJ1-1	TGTGCCACCACAGTTGCGTTGAACACTGAAGCTTTCTTT	CATTVALNTEAFF
14	-	TRBV5-1	-	TRBJ2-7	TGCGCCAGCAGCTTTCTTGGGCAGGGCGACGAGCAGTACTTC	CASSFLGQGDEQYF
14	-	TRBV11-2	-	TRBJ2-3	TGTGCCAGCAGCTTCTCCTTCCTCACAGATACGCAGTATTTT	CASSFSFLTDTQYF
13	-	TRBV5-1	-	TRBJ1-2	TGCGCCAGCAGCTCCACAGGGATAAATGGCTACACCTTC	CASSSTGINGYTF
16	-	TRBV6-2/TRBV6-3	TRBD2	TRBJ2-7	TGTGCCAGCAGCCTGGACACCGGGACTAGCGGGCTGGCAACGTACTTC	CASSLDTGTSGLATYF
17	-	TRBV9	TRBD2	TRBJ2-3	TGTGCCAGCAGCCCGGGGACTAGCGGGGGGAGCACAGATACGCAGTATTTT	CASSPGTSGGSTDTQYF
14	once	TRBV28	TRBD1	TRBJ2-7	TGTGCCAGCAGTGAACCGGGACAGAACTACGAGCAGTACTTC	CASSEPGQNYEQYF
15	-	TRBV6-6	-	TRBJ2-5	TGTGCCAGCAGTTACTCCGGGGGTTTACAAGAGACCCAGTACTTC	CASSYSGGLQETQYF
14	-	TRBV6-5	-	TRBJ1-1	TGTGCCAGCAGTTACGGAAGGACGGGAACTGAAGCTTTCTTT	CASSYGRTGTEAFF